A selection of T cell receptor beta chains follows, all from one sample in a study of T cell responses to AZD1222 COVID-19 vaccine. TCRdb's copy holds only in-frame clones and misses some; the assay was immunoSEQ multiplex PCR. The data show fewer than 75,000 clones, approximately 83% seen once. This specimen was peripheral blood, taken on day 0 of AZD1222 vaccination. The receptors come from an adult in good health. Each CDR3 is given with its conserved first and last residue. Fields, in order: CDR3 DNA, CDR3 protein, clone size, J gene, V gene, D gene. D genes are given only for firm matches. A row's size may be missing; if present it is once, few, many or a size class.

DNA: TGTGCCAGCAGCCCGCGGACGGTGAACTCTGGAAACACCATATATTTT; CDR3: CASSPRTVNSGNTIYF; size: -; J: TRBJ1-3; V: TRBV3-1/TRBV3-2; D: -
DNA: TGTGCCAGCAGCCAAACAGGGGCGGCAACTAATGAAAAACTGTTTTTT; CDR3: CASSQTGAATNEKLFF; size: few; J: TRBJ1-4; V: TRBV3-1/TRBV3-2; D: TRBD1
DNA: TGTGCCAGCAGCTTGTCGACCCTCAATCAGCCCCAGCATTTT; CDR3: CASSLSTLNQPQHF; size: -; J: TRBJ1-5; V: TRBV5-6; D: -
DNA: TGTGCCAGCACCCTTGGTGGGGGCTTTGGCTACACCTTC; CDR3: CASTLGGGFGYTF; size: -; J: TRBJ1-2; V: TRBV5-5; D: -
DNA: TGTGCCAGCAGCTCCCGGGACCAGAGCTCCTACGAGCAGTACTTC; CDR3: CASSSRDQSSYEQYF; size: -; J: TRBJ2-7; V: TRBV7-8; D: -
DNA: TGCGCCAGCAGCTTGGTATTAGCGGGGGGCTGGGAGACCCAGTACTTC; CDR3: CASSLVLAGGWETQYF; size: once; J: TRBJ2-5; V: TRBV5-1; D: TRBD2
DNA: TGTGCCAGCAGCTTGCCCACTAGCGGGAGGTACAATGAGCAGTTCTTC; CDR3: CASSLPTSGRYNEQFF; size: few; J: TRBJ2-1; V: TRBV5-6; D: TRBD2
DNA: TGTGCCAGCAGGACTGCAGGGTCAGGTCAGCCCCAGCATTTT; CDR3: CASRTAGSGQPQHF; size: -; J: TRBJ1-5; V: TRBV6-5; D: -
DNA: TGTGCCAGCAGTGACGAAAGCCAGGGGTCCCGAAGGAACACTGAAGCTTTCTTT; CDR3: CASSDESQGSRRNTEAFF; size: -; J: TRBJ1-1; V: TRBV6-4; D: -
DNA: TGCGCCAGCAGCTTGGGGACGGGGAACACTGAAGCTTTCTTT; CDR3: CASSLGTGNTEAFF; size: -; J: TRBJ1-1; V: TRBV5-1; D: -
DNA: TGCGCCAGCAGCCTCGCACAGGGAAACACTGAAGCTTTCTTT; CDR3: CASSLAQGNTEAFF; size: -; J: TRBJ1-1; V: TRBV4-1; D: -
DNA: TGTGCCAGCAGAAACGGACCAGGGAGCTACGAGCAGTACTTC; CDR3: CASRNGPGSYEQYF; size: -; J: TRBJ2-7; V: TRBV6-6; D: -
DNA: TGCAGTGCTTTTCGAGGAAACACCATATATTTT; CDR3: CSAFRGNTIYF; size: -; J: TRBJ1-3; V: TRBV20-1; D: -
DNA: TGTGCCAGCAGTTTCCAGGGGGGGGGTGAGCAGTACTTC; CDR3: CASSFQGGGEQYF; size: -; J: TRBJ2-7; V: TRBV12-3/TRBV12-4; D: -
DNA: TGCGCCAGCACCGTTGGGTGGGGGGACGAAAAACTGTTTTTT; CDR3: CASTVGWGDEKLFF; size: -; J: TRBJ1-4; V: TRBV5-1; D: -
DNA: TGTGCCAGTAGTACGACAGGGAATCTCTACGAGCAGTACTTC; CDR3: CASSTTGNLYEQYF; size: -; J: TRBJ2-7; V: TRBV19; D: TRBD1
DNA: TGTGCCAGCAGCAGGGGTTGGACTAATGAAAAACTGTTTTTT; CDR3: CASSRGWTNEKLFF; size: few; J: TRBJ1-4; V: TRBV6-5; D: -
DNA: TGTGCCAGCAGCTTGTTAGGGGAGCGACTCTTAGCCCAGTACTTC; CDR3: CASSLLGERLLAQYF; size: -; J: TRBJ2-5; V: TRBV5-4; D: -
DNA: TGTGCCAGCAGTTTAGTAGGAGTCGATGAGCAGTTCTTC; CDR3: CASSLVGVDEQFF; size: -; J: TRBJ2-1; V: TRBV12-3/TRBV12-4; D: -
DNA: TGTGCCATCAGTGAGCCGCGATCAGGACAGGGTTATGGCTACACCTTC; CDR3: CAISEPRSGQGYGYTF; size: -; J: TRBJ1-2; V: TRBV10-3; D: TRBD1
DNA: TGTGCCACCAGTGAGACGGGACAGGTTGATGCTGAAGCTTTCTTT; CDR3: CATSETGQVDAEAFF; size: -; J: TRBJ1-1; V: TRBV24-1; D: TRBD1
DNA: TGTGCCAGCAGTCCACAGGGGGGTTGGTCACCCCTCCACTTT; CDR3: CASSPQGGWSPLHF; size: -; J: TRBJ1-6; V: TRBV6-8; D: TRBD1
DNA: TGTGCCAGCAGCCCACAGGGTAACACTGAAGCTTTCTTT; CDR3: CASSPQGNTEAFF; size: -; J: TRBJ1-1; V: TRBV7-9; D: -
DNA: TGTGCCAGCAGCTTAACAGGGTCTAACTATGGCTACACCTTC; CDR3: CASSLTGSNYGYTF; size: -; J: TRBJ1-2; V: TRBV7-3; D: -
DNA: TGTGCCAGCAGCAAGGGGGTTTATGGGACAGTTTCTGACAATGAGCAGTTCTTC; CDR3: CASSKGVYGTVSDNEQFF; size: -; J: TRBJ2-1; V: TRBV21-1; D: -
DNA: TGTGCCAGCAGCGGCGGCCCCTACGAGCAGTACTTC; CDR3: CASSGGPYEQYF; size: -; J: TRBJ2-7; V: TRBV7-8; D: -
DNA: TGTGCCAGCTATTCACAGGGTCGTAGCTCCTACGAGCAGTACTTC; CDR3: CASYSQGRSSYEQYF; size: -; J: TRBJ2-7; V: TRBV27; D: -
DNA: TGTGCCTGGAGTCCGGACAGGGTTCAGCCCCAGCATTTT; CDR3: CAWSPDRVQPQHF; size: -; J: TRBJ1-5; V: TRBV30; D: TRBD1
DNA: TGCGCCAGCAGTGAGTCAAGTTACGAGCAGTACTTC; CDR3: CASSESSYEQYF; size: -; J: TRBJ2-7; V: TRBV10-2; D: -
DNA: TGTGCCAGCAGCCAAGAGGTTTGGGGTAACACCGGGGAGCTGTTTTTT; CDR3: CASSQEVWGNTGELFF; size: -; J: TRBJ2-2; V: TRBV3-1/TRBV3-2; D: -
DNA: TGCGCCAGCAGCTTGATCGGCGGGAACACTGAAGCTTTCTTT; CDR3: CASSLIGGNTEAFF; size: -; J: TRBJ1-1; V: TRBV5-1; D: -
DNA: TGTGTCAAGGACCCAGGGGGCTTGGCACCCCTCCACTTT; CDR3: CVKDPGGLAPLHF; size: -; J: TRBJ1-6; V: TRBV2; D: TRBD1
DNA: TGTGCCTGGGATCCCCAGGGAAATTCACCCCTCCACTTT; CDR3: CAWDPQGNSPLHF; size: -; J: TRBJ1-6; V: TRBV30; D: -
DNA: TGTGCCAGCAGCTTAGCGCACAGGGGGGGCAATCAGCCCCAGCATTTT; CDR3: CASSLAHRGGNQPQHF; size: -; J: TRBJ1-5; V: TRBV7-2; D: TRBD1
DNA: TGTGCCATCAGTGGTCTGACAGGGGACAAGCAGTACTTC; CDR3: CAISGLTGDKQYF; size: -; J: TRBJ2-7; V: TRBV10-3; D: TRBD1
DNA: TGCGCCAGCAGCCAATCTGTGGAGGCCTACGAGCAGTACTTC; CDR3: CASSQSVEAYEQYF; size: -; J: TRBJ2-7; V: TRBV4-1; D: -
DNA: TGTGCCAGCAGGACTTTCTATAATTCACCCCTCCACTTT; CDR3: CASRTFYNSPLHF; size: once; J: TRBJ1-6; V: TRBV27; D: -